This entry lists 4 T cell receptor beta chains sequenced from one sample in a study of post-analysis software for immune sequencing data. Study conclusions and caveats: About five TRBV segments were more frequent in patients than controls; TRBV5-6, TRBV5-1 and TRBV20-1 belonged to this group.

Their antigens remain unidentified. Sequencing libraries made from TCR beta cDNA carried unique molecular identifiers. TCRdb processed the PCR reads anew with MiXCR; each CDR3 protein has one entry. The sample lists roughly 730,000 distinct CDR3 sequences, just under 30% occurring once. Sequencing was performed on blood. Every receptor here comes from a girl under 18 with multiple sclerosis.

V is TRBV28 and J is TRBJ2-7, with 13 positions matching TRBD2. Germline V lookup: CDR1 MDHEN, CDR2 SYDVKM. The V segment lost 4 bases and the J segment 7 bases; nucleotides outside the gene matches: 10. The CDR3 totals 16 residues. CDR3 sequence (DNA): TGTGCCAGCAGTTGGGTACTAGCGGGAGGGCCAGGGGAGCAGTACTTC. Protein product: CASSWVLAGGPGEQYF.

The gene calls are TRBV29-1 and TRBJ2-2; 8 nucleotides line up with TRBD2. This CDR3 contains 11 residues. The trim removed 7 bases at V and 9 bases at J, leaving 4 bases unmatched. Germline V lookup: CDR1 SQVTM, CDR2 ANQGSEA. The CDR3 nucleotides are TGCAGCGCCCGTAGCGGGAGGGAGCTGTTTTTT. It encodes CSARSGRELFF.

This clonotype was counted between two and nine times. This chain connects TRBV7-9 to TRBJ2-7, with 10 bases aligning to TRBD2. The CDR3 runs to 16 residues. V lost 5 bases to trimming and J lost 0 bases; unmatched junction nucleotides: 7. Germline V gene data show CDR1 as SEHNR and CDR2 as FQNEAQ (reference sequence). The CDR3 loop is CASSGPGLADSYEQYF. CDR3 DNA sequence: TGTGCCAGCAGCGGCCCTGGACTAGCGGACTCCTACGAGCAGTACTTC.

The chain combines TRBV11-2 with TRBJ2-3, with TRBD2 identical over 9 bases. The V gene's germline CDR1 is SGHAT and CDR2 FQNNGV. This CDR3 is built from 14 residues. Losses at the gene ends were 3 bases for V and 6 bases for J; bases not matched to a gene: 4. The CDR3 nucleotides are TGTGCCAGCAGCTTTAGCGGGAGATTCGATACGCAGTATTTT. It translates to CASSFSGRFDTQYF.